The sample holds a few counts of the clone carrying this TCR beta chain. Its target is unknown. A much larger clonotype is one base distant, so this may be a read error. The data belong to a study of Graves' ophthalmopathy and Graves' hyperthyroidism. Study overall: No progression to ophthalmopathy over 18 months defined stable hyperthyroidism. Findings of the study overall: In blood, most expanded thyroid clonotypes above 0.001 frequency were also detected.

Germline CDR1 SNHLY, CDR2 FYNNEI. With 6 bases clipped from V and 4 bases from J, the junction kept 5 bases outside the gene matches. This CDR3 is 14 amino acids long. For repertoire sequencing, the TCR beta CDR3 regions were amplified from RNA transcripts. In the first round, RT-PCR was carried out with HTBI primers, and a multiplex PCR formed the second round. One entry per CDR3 protein results from TCRdb running MiXCR on the multiplex PCR reads. The sample has around 1,000,000 distinct CDR3 sequences, 36% seen once; the top ten hold roughly 11%. The diagnosis combined clinical symptoms, thyroxine, TRAb, thyroid ultrasound and orbital computed tomography scans.

Sequenced input: peripheral blood or thyroid tissue (not recorded which). The chain is built from TRBV2 and TRBJ2-2, with 7 positions matching TRBD1. This TCR came from an adult man with Graves' hyperthyroidism. The CDR3 bases are TGTGCCAGCAGGGGGACAGAGGGCACCGGGGAGCTGTTTTTT. Amino acids: CASRGTEGTGELFF.